This T cell receptor (beta chain) emerged from a study of blood T cell repertoires in COVID-19. Study-wide context: The samples span acute and convalescent COVID-19 from the United States, Italy and Spain. PBMCs, B-cell-depleted T cells, or T cells were the source of the cDNA or gDNA that made up the material.

The CDR3 runs to 15 residues. The J segment lost 1 base and the V segment lost 3 bases, leaving 5 bases of the junction unmatched. The germline CDR1 and CDR2 sequences are SGDLS and YYNGEE. Study processing details: Estimated nucleated cell counts came from reference gene primer amplification. This table comes from immunoSEQ multiplex PCR, and its TCRdb copy is limited to in-frame clones, with some not included. D and trimming were read from the DNA, whereas the V and J calls and clone size are those reported in that table. The sample includes about 59,000 clones, 75% to 85% of them seen just once. The sequence was collected from a man in his fifties or sixties with acute or convalescent COVID-19. The sequenced sample consisted of peripheral blood. The V and J genes are TRBV9 and TRBJ1-2, with 8 bases matching TRBD1. CDR3 coding DNA: TGTGCCAGCAGCGCACGGACAGGGAGTAACTATGGCTACACCTTC. It is translated as CASSARTGSNYGYTF. Full variable domain (remainder filled in from reference TRBV9 and TRBJ1-2): DSGVTQTPKHLITATGQRVTLRCSPRSGDLSVYWYQQSLDQGLQFLIQYYNGEERAKGNILERFSAQQFPDLHSELNLSSLELGDSALYFCASSARTGSNYGYTFGSGTRLTVV.